This T cell receptor (beta chain) was obtained from a study of memory CD4+ T cells and cytomegalovirus serostatus. Study results and caveats: Suggested: most of the CMV-linked TCR signature lies in CD4+ memory cells.

Here immunoSEQ multiplex PCR was the method, and the copy in TCRdb shows in-frame clones only, minus some. The sample includes approximately 44,000 clones, roughly four fifths of them seen just once. This clone occurred a few times. The antigen remains unidentified. Single viable CD3+CD4+CD8-CD45RO+ cells were sorted as the memory CD4+ T cells. Sample: memory CD4+ T cells from blood. The clonotype was recovered from an adult in good health and CMV-seronegative.

In nucleotides, the CDR3 is TGTGCCAGCAGCCAGGGGCGCTACACTGAAGCTTTCTTT. This codes for CASSQGRYTEAFF. The chain links TRBV14 to TRBJ1-1; TRBD1 is a possible D gene (5 bases). The CDR3 has 13 residues. V shed 3 bases and J shed 3 bases, with 8 bases lying between them. Germline V lookup: CDR1 SGHDN, CDR2 FVKESK.